This T cell receptor (beta chain) was observed in a study of Ad26.COV2.S vaccination and SARS-CoV-2 variants. Across the whole study: Intramuscularly, Ad26.COV2.S was given either once or twice, 56 days apart. Points from the study as a whole: Vaccinees reportedly had broad spike-specific CD8+ and CD4+ T cell responses.

The V end lost 6 bases, the J end lost 0 bases, and 18 bases lay between the germline ends. Germline CDR1 reads MNHNS; CDR2 reads SASEGT. The CDR3 totals 17 residues. The treatment is: around 19 received Ad26.COV2.S at low or high dose, single or two shots; roughly five received placebo; per-sample allocation not given. Sampling was performed 63 days after the first vaccine or placebo injection. The data were produced by immunoSEQ multiplex PCR, yet TCRdb's version contains in-frame clones alone and is incomplete. The profile shows 350,000 to 450,000 clones, approximately 91% of them singletons. As for this clone: What it binds is not known.

The specimen was peripheral blood, collected in a trial of Ad26.COV2.S vaccine versus placebo. The chain joins TRBV6-1 to TRBJ1-5; no definite D call. The receptor was isolated from a person aged 18 to 65 who received the Ad26.COV2.S COVID-19 vaccine or a placebo. CDR3 amino acids: CASSESWETYSNQPQHF. The DNA for the CDR3 is TGTGCCAGCAGCGAATCTTGGGAGACATATAGCAATCAGCCCCAGCATTTT.